This record concerns one TCR beta chain sequence. Its cognate antigen has yet to be identified. Within one base of it there is no much larger clone, and no base qualities were kept. Participants in the prospective study were enrolled through a virtual design, were aged roughly 18 to 100 years, and lived in approximately 25 United States geographic areas. In the prospective study, cohorts were assigned on the basis of participant-reported clinical history obtained from a screening survey and a study questionnaire. ImmuneRACE Cohort 3 recovered participants were defined by two consecutive negative NP/OP PCR tests, healthcare professional clearance, or symptom resolution. In the prospective study, whole blood, serum and a nasopharyngeal or oropharyngeal swab were collected from each participant by mobile phlebotomists. Additional blood draws and questionnaires over an approximately 2-month period could optionally be provided by prospective study participants. Before DNA extraction, prospective study blood samples were shipped either frozen or at room temperature.

CDR1 and CDR2 are drawn from the germline V gene: MDHEN, SYDVKM. Clipping removes 6 bases from V and 7 bases from J, with 12 as the unmatched junction base count. The CDR3 has 15 amino acids, counting the end cysteine and phenylalanine. Only the CDR3 DNA stays, 45 bases, in frame from base 1. The sample belongs to a study of blood T cell repertoires in COVID-19 (dated by TCRdb to between 2020 and 2021). Context from the whole study: Collaborator samples came from the United States, Italy and Spain and covered acute and convalescent phases of COVID-19. Where HLA class I and class II types were available, the types were taken from metadata supplied by the sample provider, not from assay-based typing. The prospective study material was composed of cDNA or gDNA derived from T cells, B-cell-depleted T cells, or PBMCs. The repertoires were released in a freely available public database meant as a resource for research on the immune response to SARS-CoV-2. Deeply sampled blood TCRbeta repertoires from subjects exposed to, actively infected with, or recovered from COVID-19 were included in the dataset. The sample metadata nearly always contained a de-identified subject ID, COVID-19 status, age in years and sex. Samples were obtained from the ongoing ImmuneRACE study (first 160 participants) and from about 1,300 subjects provided by 6 global collaborators.

Broader findings and caveats from the paper: Clinical and demographic metadata were provided uncurated, with the amount varying by source and participant.

TCRbeta CDR3 regions were amplified from genomic DNA by means of the immunoSEQ Assay, a bias-controlled multiplex PCR. The paper's processing steps were these. The number of nucleated cells in each sample was estimated by amplification of reference gene primers within the assay. Sequence reads were collapsed and filtered to measure the absolute abundance of every unique TCRbeta CDR3 rearrangement. Productive Simpson clonality was computed per sample as the square root of Simpson's diversity index over productive rearrangements. TCRdb carries this immuneACCESS record with in-frame sequences only. Its versions omit some clonotypes, under half of them owing to an unresolved V gene in the studies checked, with the rest unexplained. V, J and clone size derive from that table, while D and trimming were established from the DNA sequence. This sample comprises about 240,000 clones, approximately 90% of them detected only once. Approximately 4.2% of the sample belongs to the ten largest clones.

Rearrangement joined TRBV28 to TRBJ1-5, with 7 junctional bases fitting TRBD1. Specimen: PBMCs or T cells enriched from blood (not recorded which). This clonotype was obtained from a woman aged 30 to 39 who had recovered from COVID-19. The sequence in DNA is TGTGCCAGCAGATTAGGCAGACAGGGTGGCCAGCCCCAGCATTTT. Its translation is CASRLGRQGGQPQHF.